Listed here are 26 T cell receptor beta chains from one sample, sequenced in a study of regulatory dendritic cells for organ transplantation. Sequencing was performed with immunoSEQ multiplex PCR; in TCRdb, only in-frame clones are kept and a portion is missing. The sample has around 30,000 clones; over 75% are singletons. The source material was memory CD4+ T cells from blood. Indicated subset: CD45RO+ memory T cells. Receptors were obtained from a human donor in good health.

This chain connects TRBV2 to TRBJ1-1; D is perhaps TRBD1 (6 bases). CDR1 and CDR2 (germline): SNHLY, FYNNEI. The CDR3 has 13 amino acids. V lost 6 bases, J lost 1 base, and 9 bases lay in between. CDR3 DNA sequence: TGTGCCAGCAGGCAGGGGAGGAACACTGAAGCTTTCTTT. Translated: CASRQGRNTEAFF. Looking up the rest from reference TRBV2 and TRBJ1-1 gives the full variable domain: EPEVTQTPSHQVTQMGQEVILRCVPISNHLYFYWYRQILGQKVEFLVSFYNNEISEKSEIFDDQFSVERPDGSNFTLKIRSTKLEDSAMYFCASRQGRNTEAFFGQGTRLTVV.

The chain combines TRBV6-5 with TRBJ1-5; D not certain. The V gene's germline CDR1 is MNHEY and CDR2 SVGAGI. The CDR3 consists of 15 residues. The ends were cut back, 5 bases at V and 5 bases at J, with 16 bases in the middle. As DNA, the CDR3 is TGTGCCAGCAGTCTCGCAAAAGGAGGCCATCAGCCCCAGCATTTT. As protein: CASSLAKGGHQPQHF.

V is TRBV25-1 and J is TRBJ2-1; D is ambiguous. The germline V gene encodes CDR1 MGHDK and CDR2 SYGVNS. V lost 3 bases and J 8 bases, leaving 8 bases between the germline ends. The CDR3 has 12 residues. CDR3 sequence (DNA): TGTGCCAGCAGTGATGAGCCCGATGAGCAGTTCTTC. Its translation: CASSDEPDEQFF.

The chain joins TRBV27 to TRBJ2-7; TRBD1 is a possible D gene (6 bases). Trimming cost V 8 bases and J 6 bases, with 14 bases left between them. Germline assignment: CDR1 MNHEY and CDR2 SMNVEV (reference sequence). This CDR3 comprises 12 residues. The CDR3, as DNA: TGTGCCAGCCCGCAAGGGGGTGTCGAGCAGTACTTC. Translated, it gives CASPQGGVEQYF.

The J gene is TRBJ2-7, the V gene TRBV27; TRBD2 matches 7 bases. The J segment lost 4 bases and the V segment lost 5 bases, leaving 11 bases of the junction unmatched. CDR3 size: 15 residues. Germline CDR1 is MNHEY and CDR2 is SMNVEV (reference sequence). The CDR3 DNA is TGTGCCAGCAGTCCCCGGGGGGTGGAGACTTACGAGCAGTACTTC. It yields the protein CASSPRGVETYEQYF.

V is TRBV2 and J is TRBJ2-5; tentative D call: TRBD2 (6 bases). The assigned J gene may be wrong: the sequence end matches TRBJ2-7 better. CDR1 and CDR2 (germline): SNHLY, FYNNEI. This CDR3 contains 14 residues. In DNA, the CDR3 is TGTGCCAGCACCAGCGGGTCTCTCTCCTACGAGCAGTACTTC. This translates into CASTSGSLSYEQYF.

The CDR3 loop is CASVGEGAYNEQFF. The CDR3 bases are TGTGCCAGCGTCGGTGAGGGGGCCTACAATGAGCAGTTCTTC. V is TRBV5-6 and J is TRBJ2-1; perhaps TRBD1 as D (6 bases). V was shortened by 7 bases and J by 2 bases, with 13 bases between the two germline ends. The germline V gene encodes CDR1 SGHDT and CDR2 YYEEEE. The CDR3 consists of 14 residues.

This sequence joins TRBV29-1 and TRBJ2-2, with D perhaps matching TRBD2 (5 bases). This CDR3 comprises 15 residues. Germline V lookup: CDR1 SQVTM, CDR2 ANQGSEA. The V gene lost 5 bases and the J gene lost 4 bases, with 17 bases spanning the gap. CDR3 sequence reads: CSVSEATAGTGELFF. The CDR3 DNA reads TGCAGCGTTAGTGAAGCGACCGCGGGCACCGGGGAGCTGTTTTTT.

V is TRBV9 and J is TRBJ1-5, with a weak D call TRBD1 (6 bases). Deletions cut 0 bases from V and 2 bases from J, with 15 bases between. Germline CDR1 SGDLS, CDR2 YYNGEE. The CDR3 runs to 17 residues. The CDR3 DNA is TGTGCCAGCAGCGTAGATCGGAGGGGGAATGGCAATCAGCCCCAGCATTTT. This gives the protein CASSVDRRGNGNQPQHF. The full variable domain, completed using reference TRBV9 and TRBJ1-5, is DSGVTQTPKHLITATGQRVTLRCSPRSGDLSVYWYQQSLDQGLQFLIQYYNGEERAKGNILERFSAQQFPDLHSELNLSSLELGDSALYFCASSVDRRGNGNQPQHFGDGTRLSIL.

This clone was counted once. The chain carries TRBV30 and TRBJ2-5; 8 bases are a match to TRBD1. Germline V gives CDR1 GTSNPN, CDR2 SVGIG (reference sequence). The J segment lost 5 bases and the V segment lost 3 bases, leaving 14 bases of the junction unmatched. This CDR3 has 16 residues. The CDR3 loop is CAWRDSTGVVLETQYF. CDR3 DNA: TGTGCCTGGAGGGATTCGACAGGGGTCGTTTTGGAGACCCAGTACTTC.

The gene calls are TRBV15 and TRBJ2-1, with TRBD2 matching 10 bases. This CDR3 spans 17 amino acids. Germline lookup yields CDR1 LNHNV and CDR2 YYDKDF (reference sequence). With V trimmed by 0 bases and J by 7 bases, 9 bases remained unmatched. In DNA form, the CDR3 reads TGTGCCACCAGCAGAGATTTCAGCGGGGGGGCATGGAATGAGCAGTTCTTC. Residues: CATSRDFSGGAWNEQFF.

This clone was seen just once. CDR3 in DNA: TGTGCCAGCAGCTTAGGCCAAGAGGCCATTCAGTACTTC. The encoded protein is CASSLGQEAIQYF. The genes are TRBV7-3 and TRBJ2-4; D ambiguous. V was clipped by 2 bases and J by 9 bases, with 11 bases between them. CDR1 is SGHTA and CDR2 is FQGTGA in the germline V gene. There are 13 residues in the CDR3.

The rearrangement uses TRBV19 and TRBJ1-3; no reliable D call. The CDR3 contains 15 residues. The germline V and J ends were trimmed by 3 bases and 0 bases, with 9 bases remaining between them. The germline V gene encodes CDR1 LNHDA and CDR2 SQIVND (reference sequence). The CDR3 protein is CASSILLSSGNTIYF. For the CDR3, the DNA is TGTGCCAGTAGTATCCTCTTAAGCTCTGGAAACACCATATATTTT. Variable domain in full (rest from reference TRBV19 and TRBJ1-3): DGGITQSPKYLFRKEGQNVTLSCEQNLNHDAMYWYRQDPGQGLRLIYYSQIVNDFQKGDIAEGYSVSREKKESFPLTVTSAQKNPTAFYLCASSILLSSGNTIYFGEGSWLTVV.

This clone was counted a few times. The CDR3 sequence is CASSPMGGDTQYF. DNA for the CDR3: TGTGCCAGCAGCCCAATGGGGGGCGATACGCAGTATTTT. The chain has TRBV11-3 and TRBJ2-3, with D possibly called TRBD1 or TRBD2 (6 bases each). The CDR3 contains 13 residues. V lost 5 bases to trimming and J lost 6 bases, with 12 bases between them. Germline CDR1 reads SGHNT; CDR2 reads YENEEA.

V usage is TRBV9 and J usage is TRBJ2-3, with TRBD2 identical over 8 bases. Trimming cost V 4 bases and J 5 bases; bases outside gene matches: 15. The CDR3 has 17 amino acids. Looked up from germline, CDR1 is SGDLS and CDR2 is YYNGEE. The CDR3: CASSLRPSGGSGDTQYF. The CDR3, as DNA: TGTGCCAGCAGCCTTAGACCCTCGGGGGGGAGCGGAGATACGCAGTATTTT. The whole variable domain, remainder taken from reference TRBV9 and TRBJ2-3, is DSGVTQTPKHLITATGQRVTLRCSPRSGDLSVYWYQQSLDQGLQFLIQYYNGEERAKGNILERFSAQQFPDLHSELNLSSLELGDSALYFCASSLRPSGGSGDTQYFGPGTRLTVL.

The rearrangement joins TRBV7-9 to TRBJ2-3, with D perhaps given as TRBD1 or TRBD2 (5 bases each). V lost 0 bases and J 3 bases, leaving 13 bases between the germline ends. The CDR3 spans 16 residues. Germline V gene lookup returns CDR1 SEHNR and CDR2 FQNEAQ (reference sequence). This CDR3 is CASSLATPGRTDTQYF. CDR3 bases: TGTGCCAGCAGCTTAGCTACCCCGGGACGGACAGATACGCAGTATTTT.

Remarks on this clone: Different DNA sequences within this sample yield the same CDR3. This chain uses TRBV4-2 with TRBJ1-2; D call uncertain. With 2 bases removed from V and 5 bases from J, the gap between germline ends came to 18 bases. The CDR3 loop spans 16 amino acids. CDR1 is LGHNA and CDR2 is YNFKEQ in the germline V gene. The DNA of the CDR3 is TGTGCCAGCAGCCAATCGGGAGCCAGCATATCTTATGGCTACACCTTC. This encodes CASSQSGASISYGYTF.

This clone was seen a few times. This sequence joins TRBV10-3 and TRBJ2-3, with 7 bases that match TRBD1. The germline gives CDR1 ENHRY, CDR2 SYGVKD. The J segment lost 3 bases and the V segment lost 3 bases, leaving 9 bases of the junction unmatched. The CDR3 has 16 amino acids. CDR3 in DNA: TGTGCCATCAGTGATGGAAGGAGACAGGGAACAGATACGCAGTATTTT. The encoded protein is CAISDGRRQGTDTQYF.

The chain joins TRBV5-1 to TRBJ2-1; possibly TRBD1 or TRBD2 for D (5 bases each). Per germline, CDR1 SGHRS and CDR2 YFSETQ. This CDR3 spans 11 amino acids. V dropped 3 bases and J dropped 13 bases, with 11 bases sitting between them. CDR3 sequence reads: CASSWGGPQFF. CDR3 DNA sequence: TGCGCCAGCAGCTGGGGCGGGCCCCAGTTCTTC.

CDR3 protein: CAISENLRREDEQFF. The CDR3 bases are TGTGCCATCAGTGAGAACCTAAGAAGGGAGGATGAGCAGTTCTTC. V usage is TRBV10-3 and J usage is TRBJ2-1, with D maybe TRBD2 (6 bases). The CDR3 is made up of 15 amino acids. The germline V gene has CDR1 ENHRY and CDR2 SYGVKD. The ends were cut back, 2 bases at V and 8 bases at J, with 16 bases in the middle.

The rearrangement joins TRBV4-2 to TRBJ2-7, with D perhaps matching TRBD2 (7 bases). The V and J ends lost 7 bases and 1 base respectively, with 11 bases between them. The CDR3 runs 13 residues. The germline gives CDR1 LGHNA, CDR2 YNFKEQ. The CDR3 loop reads CASTGGGSYEQYF. CDR3 DNA: TGTGCCAGCACGGGGGGCGGGTCCTACGAGCAGTACTTC.

The V and J genes are TRBV4-3 and TRBJ2-2; D is tentatively TRBD1 or TRBD2 (5 bases each). This CDR3 region has 14 residues. CDR1 and CDR2 from the germline V gene are LGHNA and YSLEER. Deletions cut 2 bases from V and 5 bases from J, with 9 bases between. The CDR3 region is CASSQPGRTGELFF. In DNA form, the CDR3 reads TGCGCCAGCAGCCAACCGGGGCGAACCGGGGAGCTGTTTTTT.

This clone was detected a few times. The rearrangement joins TRBV2 to TRBJ1-1, with TRBD1 matching over 7 bases. Trimming cost V 6 bases and J 3 bases; bases outside gene matches: 4. The CDR3 consists of 13 residues. Germline CDR1 and CDR2: SNHLY and FYNNEI. CDR3 region: CASSRGQYTEAFF. CDR3 sequence (DNA): TGTGCCAGCAGCCGGGGACAGTACACTGAAGCTTTCTTT.

The gene calls are TRBV29-1 and TRBJ1-1; 7 nucleotides line up with TRBD1. V was pared by 1 base and J by 3 bases, with 2 bases of the junction left unmatched. Per germline, CDR1 SQVTM and CDR2 ANQGSEA. The CDR3 is 13 residues long. CDR3 coding DNA: TGCAGCGTTGAAGGCGGGACAGACACTGAAGCTTTCTTT. This gives the protein CSVEGGTDTEAFF. The full variable domain, with the rest looked up from reference TRBV29-1 and TRBJ1-1, is SAVISQKPSRDICQRGTSLTIQCQVDSQVTMMFWYRQQPGQSLTLIATANQGSEATYESGFVIDKFPISRPNLTFSTLTVSNMSPEDSSIYLCSVEGGTDTEAFFGQGTRLTVV.

V is TRBV7-9 and J is TRBJ2-7, with TRBD2 matching over 10 bases. The CDR3 extends over 18 amino acids. The germline gives CDR1 SEHNR, CDR2 FQNEAQ (reference sequence). Trimming removed 5 bases from V and 0 bases from J; junction bases left unmatched: 13. The CDR3 loop reads CASSQRGSSGSLSYEQYF. CDR3 nucleotide sequence: TGTGCCAGCAGCCAGCGAGGGTCTAGCGGGAGCCTCTCCTACGAGCAGTACTTC.

Of note for this clone: The same CDR3 arises from other DNA sequences in this sample as well. J is TRBJ2-1 and V is TRBV7-2; D is undetermined. V lost 3 bases to trimming and J lost 7 bases, with 4 bases between them. Germline loops: CDR1 SGHTA, CDR2 FQGNSA. There are 11 residues in the CDR3. DNA for the CDR3: TGTGCCAGCAGCTTGTTAAATGAGCAGTTCTTC. This gives the protein CASSLLNEQFF.